The T cell receptor (beta chain) under discussion was sequenced for a study of T cell responses to AZD1222 COVID-19 vaccine. Overall study results and limits: There were mostly white British donors and more females than males, and clonal diversity was possibly underestimated.

CDR1 MNHEY and CDR2 SVGAGI come from the germline V gene. Between the trimmed V and J ends, which lost 2 bases and 6 bases, there was a span of 11 bases. The CDR3 extends over 13 amino acids. Profiled with immunoSEQ multiplex PCR; TCRdb holds only in-frame clones, not every one. This table holds around 83,000 clones, 70% to 90% found once. With respect to this clone: The antigen is not known.

The sample here was peripheral blood, taken on day 0 of AZD1222 vaccination. The chain uses TRBV6-5 and TRBJ2-7, with a possible D match to TRBD1 (6 bases). The sequence was obtained from an adult in good health. The CDR3 nucleotides are TGTGCCAGCAGTTACGGCCCCAGGGGCGAGCAGTACTTC. Protein product: CASSYGPRGEQYF.